Presented here are 8 T cell receptor beta chains from one specimen sequenced in a study of T cell repertoires in cytomegalovirus infection. TCRdb fed the reads into MiXCR, producing one record per CDR3 protein. The sample lists approximately 500,000 distinct CDR3 sequences; about 11% were seen once. The sample was PBMCs. Receptors were obtained from a human donor in good health (CMV status not recorded). Some clones in this sample may be carry-over from other donors' samples.

This clonotype showed up many times. The chain uses TRBV7-8 and TRBJ2-3; the D gene is possibly TRBD2 (6 bases). V was cut by 2 bases and J by 7 bases, with 13 bases left in between. The CDR3 contains 14 residues. Germline V lookup: CDR1 SGHVS, CDR2 FQNEAQ. The CDR3 DNA follows: TGTGCCAGCAGCTTAACTAGCTTCGCAAATACGCAGTATTTT. Its translation is CASSLTSFANTQYF.

In this sample, this clonotype turned up many times. The CDR3 region is CASSLGPGEETQYF. In DNA form, the CDR3 reads TGTGCCAGCAGCTTAGGCCCGGGAGAAGAGACCCAGTACTTC. The V and J genes are TRBV11-3 and TRBJ2-5, with D possibly being TRBD2 (6 bases). The CDR3 totals 14 residues. Germline CDR1 reads SGHNT; CDR2 reads YENEEA. Trimming removed 1 base at V and 3 bases at J, with 9 bases between.

This clonotype is a singleton in its sample. V is TRBV19 and J is TRBJ2-1, with 9 bases fitting TRBD1. The CDR3 has 21 amino acids. Germline lookup yields CDR1 LNHDA and CDR2 SQIVND (reference sequence). The ends lost 5 bases at V and 3 bases at J; junction bases unmatched: 23. The CDR3 region has the DNA TGTGCCAGTAGTGCACCCGTTGGGACAGGGATCCTCTTGGGAAACTACAATGAGCAGTTCTTC. It encodes CASSAPVGTGILLGNYNEQFF. The whole variable domain, remainder taken from reference TRBV19 and TRBJ2-1, is DGGITQSPKYLFRKEGQNVTLSCEQNLNHDAMYWYRQDPGQGLRLIYYSQIVNDFQKGDIAEGYSVSREKKESFPLTVTSAQKNPTAFYLCASSAPVGTGILLGNYNEQFFGPGTRLTVL.

This clonotype was picked up many times. The chain carries TRBV7-2 and TRBJ2-3; 13 nucleotides line up with TRBD2. V dropped 4 bases and J dropped 6; count of bases not matched to a gene: 16. CDR1 is SGHTA and CDR2 is FQGNSA in the germline V gene. The CDR3 is 19 amino acids. The CDR3, as DNA: TGTGCCAGCAGCTCACTAGCGGGGGGGCCGTTATCATCATCCGATACGCAGTATTTT. Translated, it gives CASSSLAGGPLSSSDTQYF.

There are many counts of this clonotype. The gene calls are TRBV5-1 and TRBJ2-2; D gene uncertain. The germline gives CDR1 SGHRS, CDR2 YFSETQ. Deletions cut 3 bases from V and 3 bases from J, with 12 bases between. This CDR3 comprises 15 residues. The CDR3 sequence is CASSSDFPDTGELFF. The CDR3 nucleotides read TGCGCCAGCAGCTCAGACTTCCCGGACACCGGGGAGCTGTTTTTT.

This clonotype was detected only a few times. This chain joins TRBV7-9 and TRBJ1-1, with D uncertain. Germline CDR1 and CDR2: SEHNR and FQNEAQ (reference sequence). Deletions cut 5 bases from V and 5 bases from J, with 12 bases between. The CDR3 totals 13 residues. CDR3 protein: CASSIEGGTEAFF. The CDR3 DNA reads TGTGCCAGCAGCATAGAGGGCGGGACTGAAGCTTTCTTT.

This clonotype was seen repeatedly, ten times or more. The V call is TRBV29-1, the J call TRBJ2-1; D possibly corresponds to TRBD2 (5 bases). Trimming cost V 4 bases and J 5 bases, with 18 bases left between them. CDR1 and CDR2 (germline): SQVTM, ANQGSEA. The CDR3 is 15 amino acids. The chain's CDR3 is CSVGQRLARDNEQFF. CDR3 in DNA: TGCAGCGTTGGGCAGCGGCTAGCACGGGACAATGAGCAGTTCTTC.

This clonotype occurred many times. The chain combines TRBV7-2 with TRBJ1-6; unclear D gene. With 3 bases removed from V and 7 bases from J, the gap between germline ends came to 7 bases. Germline values: CDR1 SGHTA, CDR2 FQGNSA. CDR3 size: 13 residues. CDR3 bases: TGTGCCAGCAGCTTGGGTTTCAATTCACCCCTCCACTTT. It encodes CASSLGFNSPLHF.